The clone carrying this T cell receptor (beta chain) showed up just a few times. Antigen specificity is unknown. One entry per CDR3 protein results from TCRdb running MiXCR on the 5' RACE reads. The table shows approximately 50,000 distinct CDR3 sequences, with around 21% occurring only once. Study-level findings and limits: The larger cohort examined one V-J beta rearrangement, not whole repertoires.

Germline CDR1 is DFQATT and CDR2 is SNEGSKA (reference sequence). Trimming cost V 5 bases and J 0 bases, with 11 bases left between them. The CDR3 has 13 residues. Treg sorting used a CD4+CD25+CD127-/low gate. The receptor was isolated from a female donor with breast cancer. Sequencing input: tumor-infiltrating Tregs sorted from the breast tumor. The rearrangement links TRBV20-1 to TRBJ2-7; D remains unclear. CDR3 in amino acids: CSALGPPSYEQYF. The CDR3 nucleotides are TGCAGTGCTCTGGGCCCCCCCTCCTACGAGCAGTACTTC.